This TCR beta chain was obtained from a study of technical replicates of blood from a few donors (dated by TCRdb to about 2017). Receptor amplification or capture employed the immunoSEQ multiplex PCR assay. What TCRdb holds here is the immuneACCESS table cut down to in-frame rearrangements. Part of the clones is not present; checked against another copy, under half of the missing clones reflect an unresolved V gene, and the others are unexplained. The sample table holds about 100,000 clones, of which around 95% were seen once. The ten most abundant clones make up about 0.24% of the sample. As regards this clone: The specificity of this receptor is unknown. Base qualities are not recorded, but no much larger clone differs from it by a single base.

The CDR3, cysteine through phenylalanine, is 15 amino acids long. The kept DNA is CDR3 alone, 45 bases in frame from the first base. CDR1 and CDR2, looked up from the germline V gene, are KGHSH and LQKENI. After removal of 6 bases from V and 3 bases from J, the junction retains 8 bases not matched to a gene. The TCR was taken from a human donor in good health. The sequenced material came from T cells isolated from PBMCs. The chain joins TRBV18 to TRBJ2-7, with 10 bases aligning to TRBD1. The nucleotide sequence is given as TGTGCCAGCTCCCCTATCGGACAGGGGGACTACGAGCAGTACTTC. Translated, this gives CASSPIGQGDYEQYF.